The clone carrying this T cell receptor (beta chain) was observed a few times. No antigen is known for it. This entry belongs to a study of T cell responses to AZD1222 COVID-19 vaccine. Libraries were prepared by immunoSEQ multiplex PCR; TCRdb keeps only in-frame clonotypes and omits some of them. Of more than 85,000 clones listed, 70% to 90% were seen once; the top ten hold 15%. Second doses at about 4 or about 12 weeks were pooled. Looked up from germline, CDR1 is LNHDA and CDR2 is SQIVND (reference sequence). This CDR3 spans 13 amino acids. V dropped 7 bases and J dropped 6 bases, with 10 bases sitting between them. Study observations and caveats: The donor cohort was predominantly white British with a female majority, and clonal diversity may have been underestimated. When two AZD1222 doses had been given, Spike-specific TCR breadth and depth rose.

The specimen comprised peripheral blood, sampled 28 days after the second AZD1222 dose. The chain is built from TRBV19 and TRBJ1-6, with D unresolved. The receptor was derived from an adult who received the AZD1222 COVID-19 vaccine. CDR3 sequence: CASNEAANSPLHF. DNA for the CDR3: TGTGCCAGTAACGAGGCCGCTAATTCACCCCTCCACTTT.